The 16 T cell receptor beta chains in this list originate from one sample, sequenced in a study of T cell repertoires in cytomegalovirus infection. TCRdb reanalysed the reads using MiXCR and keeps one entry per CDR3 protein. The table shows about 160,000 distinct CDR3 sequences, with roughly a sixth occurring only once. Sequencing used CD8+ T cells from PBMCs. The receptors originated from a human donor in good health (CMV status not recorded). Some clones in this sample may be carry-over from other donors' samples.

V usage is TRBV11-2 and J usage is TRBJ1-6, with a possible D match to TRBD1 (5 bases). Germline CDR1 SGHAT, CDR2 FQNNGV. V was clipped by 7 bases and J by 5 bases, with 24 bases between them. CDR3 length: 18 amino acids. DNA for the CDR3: TGTGCCAGCACCGCCACGACCGACCCTCAGGGAAATAATTCACCCCTCCACTTT. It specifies CASTATTDPQGNNSPLHF.

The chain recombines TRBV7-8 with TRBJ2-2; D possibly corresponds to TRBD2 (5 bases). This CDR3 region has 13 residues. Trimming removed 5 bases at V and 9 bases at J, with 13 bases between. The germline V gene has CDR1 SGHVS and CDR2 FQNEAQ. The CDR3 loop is CASSPEVRRELFF. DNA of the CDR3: TGTGCCAGCAGCCCGGAGGTCAGGAGGGAGCTGTTTTTT.

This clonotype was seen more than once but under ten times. CDR3 region: CASSLEDGAGQYF. The CDR3 DNA is TGTGCCAGCAGCTTGGAGGATGGGGCAGGGCAGTATTTT. The chain carries TRBV7-3 and TRBJ2-3; D could derive from TRBD1 or TRBD2 (5 bases each). Trimming removed 3 bases at V and 11 bases at J, with 15 bases between. CDR1 SGHTA and CDR2 FQGTGA come from the germline V gene. The CDR3 has 13 residues.

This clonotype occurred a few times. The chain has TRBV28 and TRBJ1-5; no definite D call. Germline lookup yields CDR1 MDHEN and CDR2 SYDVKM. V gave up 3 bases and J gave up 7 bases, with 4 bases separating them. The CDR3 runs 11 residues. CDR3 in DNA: TGTGCCAGCAGTTTCCACCAGCCCCAGCATTTT. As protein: CASSFHQPQHF.

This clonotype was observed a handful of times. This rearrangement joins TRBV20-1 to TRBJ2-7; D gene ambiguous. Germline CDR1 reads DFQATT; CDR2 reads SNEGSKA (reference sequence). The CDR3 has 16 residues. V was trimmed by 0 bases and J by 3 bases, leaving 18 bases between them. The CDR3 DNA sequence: TGCAGTGCTAGAGATTCAAGGCTTCATACCTTCTACGAGCAGTACTTC. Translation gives CSARDSRLHTFYEQYF.

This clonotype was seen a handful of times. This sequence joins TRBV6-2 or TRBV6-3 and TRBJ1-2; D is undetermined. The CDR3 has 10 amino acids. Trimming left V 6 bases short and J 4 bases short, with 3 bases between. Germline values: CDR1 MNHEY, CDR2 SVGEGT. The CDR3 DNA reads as TGTGCCAGCAGGGCCTATGGCTACACCTTC. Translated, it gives CASRAYGYTF.

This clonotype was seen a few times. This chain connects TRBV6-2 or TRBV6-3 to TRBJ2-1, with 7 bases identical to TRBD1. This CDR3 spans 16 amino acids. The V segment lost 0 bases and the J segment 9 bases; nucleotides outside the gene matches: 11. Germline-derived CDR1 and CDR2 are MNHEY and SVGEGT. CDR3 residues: CASSYSKQGDGGEQFF. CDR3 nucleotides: TGTGCCAGCAGTTACTCGAAGCAGGGGGATGGTGGTGAGCAGTTCTTC.

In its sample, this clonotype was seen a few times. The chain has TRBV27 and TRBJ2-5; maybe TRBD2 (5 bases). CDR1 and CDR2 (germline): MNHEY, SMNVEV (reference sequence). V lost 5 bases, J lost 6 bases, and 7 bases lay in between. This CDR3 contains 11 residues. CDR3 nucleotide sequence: TGTGCCAGCAGTGACTACCAGACCCAGTACTTC. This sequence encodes CASSDYQTQYF.

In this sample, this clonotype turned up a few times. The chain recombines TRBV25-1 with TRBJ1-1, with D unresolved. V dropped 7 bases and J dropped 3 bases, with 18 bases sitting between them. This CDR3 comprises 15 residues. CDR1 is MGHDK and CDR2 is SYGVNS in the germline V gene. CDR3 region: CASTLSRSGDTEAFF. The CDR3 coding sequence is TGTGCCAGCACCCTCTCGAGATCCGGGGACACTGAAGCTTTCTTT. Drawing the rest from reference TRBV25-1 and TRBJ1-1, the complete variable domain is EADIYQTPRYLVIGTGKKITLECSQTMGHDKMYWYQQDPGMELHLIHYSYGVNSTEKGDLSSESTVSRIRTEHFPLTLESARPSHTSQYLCASTLSRSGDTEAFFGQGTRLTVV.

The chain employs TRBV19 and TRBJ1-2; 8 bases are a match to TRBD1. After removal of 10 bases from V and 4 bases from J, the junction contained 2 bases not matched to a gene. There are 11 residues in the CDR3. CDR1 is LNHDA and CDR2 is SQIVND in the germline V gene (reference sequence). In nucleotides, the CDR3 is TGTGCCATCACAGGGGGCTATGGCTACACCTTC. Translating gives CAITGGYGYTF.

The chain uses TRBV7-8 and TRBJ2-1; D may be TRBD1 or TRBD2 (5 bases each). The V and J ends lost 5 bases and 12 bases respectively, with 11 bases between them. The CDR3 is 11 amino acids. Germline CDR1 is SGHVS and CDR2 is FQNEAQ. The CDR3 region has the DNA TGTGCCAGCAGCCCCGGGACGGTGCAGTTCTTC. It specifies CASSPGTVQFF.

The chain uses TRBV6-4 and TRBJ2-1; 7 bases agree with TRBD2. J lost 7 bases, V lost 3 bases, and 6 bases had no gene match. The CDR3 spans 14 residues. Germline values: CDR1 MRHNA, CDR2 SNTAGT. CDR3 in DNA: TGTGCCAGCAGTGATTCTGGCGGGGGAAATGAGCAGTTCTTC. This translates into CASSDSGGGNEQFF.

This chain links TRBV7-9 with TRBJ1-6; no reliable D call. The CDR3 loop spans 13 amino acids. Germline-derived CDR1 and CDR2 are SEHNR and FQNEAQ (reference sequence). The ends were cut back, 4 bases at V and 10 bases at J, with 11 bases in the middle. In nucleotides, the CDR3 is TGTGCCAGCAGCTCGAGGGATAGCTCACCCCTCCACTTT. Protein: CASSSRDSSPLHF.

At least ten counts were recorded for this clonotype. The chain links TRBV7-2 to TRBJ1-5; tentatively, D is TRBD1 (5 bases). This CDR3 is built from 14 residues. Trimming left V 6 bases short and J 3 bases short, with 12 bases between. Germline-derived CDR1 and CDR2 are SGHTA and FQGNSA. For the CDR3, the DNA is TGTGCCAGCAGACCGGGGGGGTCCAATCAGCCCCAGCATTTT. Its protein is CASRPGGSNQPQHF.

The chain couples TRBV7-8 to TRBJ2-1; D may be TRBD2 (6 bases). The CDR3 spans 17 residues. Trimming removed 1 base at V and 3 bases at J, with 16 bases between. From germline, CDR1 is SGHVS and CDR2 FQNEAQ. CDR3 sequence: CASSLGSGLANYNEQFF. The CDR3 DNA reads TGTGCCAGCAGCTTAGGGTCTGGGCTAGCGAACTACAATGAGCAGTTCTTC.

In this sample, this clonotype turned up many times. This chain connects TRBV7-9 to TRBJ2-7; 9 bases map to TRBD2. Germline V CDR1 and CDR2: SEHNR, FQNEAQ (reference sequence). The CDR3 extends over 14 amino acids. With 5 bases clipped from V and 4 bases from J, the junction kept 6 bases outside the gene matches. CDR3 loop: CASSPRTSGYEQYF. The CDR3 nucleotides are TGTGCCAGCAGCCCCCGCACTAGCGGGTACGAGCAGTACTTC.